Detailed here is one T cell receptor beta chain. To make TCR beta libraries, researchers used iRepertoire HTBI primers and Arm-PCR of CDR3 regions. Via MiXCR, TCRdb re-called the multiplex PCR reads, giving one row per CDR3 protein. The data show 450,000 to 650,000 distinct CDR3 sequences, about 16% seen once. CDR1 and CDR2 from the germline V gene are GTSNPN and SVGIG (reference sequence). V dropped 5 bases and J dropped 7 bases, with 20 bases sitting between them. The CDR3 extends over 14 amino acids. These data originate in a study of regulatory T cells in long-lasting Graves disease. Time point noted: newly diagnosed GD, antithyroid drugs for less than 3 months. PBMCs were the source of the RNA used for TCR sequencing. The EDTA tubes were filled with 8 to 9.5 milliliters of drawn peripheral blood. This same sample was also part of a study on T cells in Graves' hyperthyroidism and ophthalmopathy. That report adds: Clinical symptoms, serum thyroxine and TRAb, thyroid ultrasound and orbital computed tomography together formed the diagnostic basis. HTBI primers were employed in a first-round RT-PCR of the TCR CDR3.

The chain carries TRBV30 and TRBJ1-2; the D is unclear. This TCR was recovered from a woman aged 35 to 60 with Graves disease. The sample was peripheral blood mononuclear cells (PBMCs), taken at new diagnosis, from a patient treated with antithyroid drugs. CDR3 DNA: TGTGCCTGGGGTGCGGATTCGGGTACGCGTGGCTACACCTTC. As protein: CAWGADSGTRGYTF.